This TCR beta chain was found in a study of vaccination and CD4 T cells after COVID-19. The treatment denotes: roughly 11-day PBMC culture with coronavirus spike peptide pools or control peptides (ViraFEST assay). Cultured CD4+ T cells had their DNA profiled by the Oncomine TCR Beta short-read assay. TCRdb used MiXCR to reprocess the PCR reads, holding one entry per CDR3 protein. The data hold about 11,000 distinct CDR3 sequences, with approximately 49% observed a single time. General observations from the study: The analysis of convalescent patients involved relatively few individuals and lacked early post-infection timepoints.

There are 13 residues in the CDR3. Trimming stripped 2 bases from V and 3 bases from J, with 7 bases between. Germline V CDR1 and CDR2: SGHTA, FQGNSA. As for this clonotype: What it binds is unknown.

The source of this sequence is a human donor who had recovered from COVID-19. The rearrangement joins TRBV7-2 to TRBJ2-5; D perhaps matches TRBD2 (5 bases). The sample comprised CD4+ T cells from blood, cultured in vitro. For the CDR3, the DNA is TGTGCCAGCAGCTTACCCGGGAAAGAGACCCAGTACTTC. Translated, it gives CASSLPGKETQYF.